The 19 T cell receptor beta chains in this list originate from one sample, sequenced in a study of shared T cell receptors in the human thymus. Produced via immunoSEQ multiplex PCR; TCRdb's table is partial and in-frame only. This sample carries fewer than 700,000 clones, around 89% of them seen once, and the ten largest clones take around 0.0099%. This same sample was also part of a study on human thymus T cells.

Sequenced sample: thymocytes. The receptor source for this set is a boy younger than two with a congenital heart defect.

The chain has TRBV19 and TRBJ2-7; D unresolved. Deletions cut 4 bases from V and 0 bases from J, with 7 bases between. This CDR3 is built from 13 residues. Germline V gene lookup returns CDR1 LNHDA and CDR2 SQIVND (reference sequence). This CDR3 is CASSTSYSYEQYF. The CDR3 coding sequence is TGTGCCAGTAGTACTTCGTACTCCTACGAGCAGTACTTC.

V and J are TRBV11-3 and TRBJ1-1; D possibly corresponds to TRBD1 (6 bases). CDR3 length equals 15 residues. Deletions cut 0 bases from V and 6 bases from J, with 14 bases between. CDR1 SGHNT and CDR2 YENEEA come from the germline V gene. CDR3 in amino acids: CASSLDRGGAPEAFF. The CDR3 DNA sequence: TGTGCCAGCAGCTTAGATCGGGGGGGGGCCCCTGAAGCTTTCTTT.

The chain employs TRBV6-4 and TRBJ2-6; 10 bases are a match to TRBD1. The CDR3 is 17 residues long. Trimming took 5 bases from V and 3 from J; bases not matched to a gene: 7. The germline CDR1 and CDR2 sequences are MRHNA and SNTAGT. The CDR3 reads CASSRQGAEDGANVLTF. As DNA, the CDR3 is TGTGCCAGCAGTCGACAGGGGGCAGAAGATGGGGCCAACGTCCTGACTTTC.

DNA of the CDR3: TGTGCCAGCAGCTTGGGCGAGGACTTCTCAGAGGACACTGAAGCTTTCTTT. This translates into CASSLGEDFSEDTEAFF. The chain couples TRBV5-4 to TRBJ1-1; D ambiguous. The CDR3 consists of 17 residues. Trimming took off 0 bases at V and 3 bases at J, with 18 bases between the two ends. The germline CDR1 and CDR2 sequences are SGHNT and YYREEE (reference sequence).

The DNA of the CDR3 is TGTGCCAGCATCCATAGCGGGGTCTACACAGATACGCAGTATTTT. Translating it yields CASIHSGVYTDTQYF. The V and J genes are TRBV5-5 and TRBJ2-3; 8 bases are a match to TRBD2. The CDR3 is 15 residues long. The V gene end was trimmed by 6 bases and the J gene end by 2 bases; junction bases not matched to a gene: 8. Germline lookup yields CDR1 SGHKS and CDR2 YYEKEE (reference sequence).

In this sample, this clone turned up once. The V gene is TRBV7-9, the J gene TRBJ2-1; D is unclear. The germline V gene has CDR1 SEHNR and CDR2 FQNEAQ (reference sequence). Trimming shortened V by 1 base and J by 7 bases, and 5 bases separated the two germline ends. The CDR3 is made up of 12 amino acids. The CDR3 nucleotides read TGTGCCAGCAGCTTAGGTAAAAATGAGCAGTTCTTC. Protein: CASSLGKNEQFF.

The CDR3 loop is CASSSRENQPQHF. In nucleotides, the CDR3 is TGTGCCAGCAGCTCTCGGGAGAATCAGCCCCAGCATTTT. The V and J genes are TRBV9 and TRBJ1-5, with D hard to call. Trimming took 4 bases from V and 4 from J, leaving 9 bases between them. This CDR3 has 13 amino acids. Germline CDR1 and CDR2: SGDLS and YYNGEE.

The gene calls are TRBV6-1 and TRBJ2-3; maybe TRBD1 (6 bases). Germline CDR1 reads MNHNS; CDR2 reads SASEGT. The CDR3 has 14 residues. V was shortened by 2 bases and J by 1 base, with 7 bases between the two germline ends. In nucleotides, the CDR3 is TGTGCCAGCAGTGAATACAGGGGCACAGATACGCAGTATTTT. This translates into CASSEYRGTDTQYF.

The V call is TRBV25-1, the J call TRBJ2-7; the match to TRBD1 covers 10 bases. The CDR3 contains 15 residues. Trimming removed 2 bases from V and 5 bases from J; junction bases left unmatched: 6. From germline, CDR1 is MGHDK and CDR2 SYGVNS. The CDR3 here is CASSEQGQGRHEQYF. The CDR3 nucleotides read TGTGCCAGCAGTGAACAGGGACAGGGGAGGCACGAGCAGTACTTC.

This chain connects TRBV4-1 to TRBJ2-1; TRBD2 agrees at 13 bases. Trimming cost V 3 bases and J 0 bases; bases outside gene matches: 8. The germline V gene has CDR1 MGHRA and CDR2 YSYEKL. The CDR3 extends over 19 amino acids. This CDR3 reads CASSHHRLAGGRSYNEQFF. The CDR3 DNA reads TGCGCCAGCAGCCATCACCGACTAGCGGGAGGTCGCTCCTACAATGAGCAGTTCTTC.

The chain joins TRBV7-3 to TRBJ2-7, with TRBD2 matching 9 bases. The CDR3 has 19 amino acids. From germline, CDR1 is SGHTA and CDR2 FQGTGA. V shed 2 bases, J shed 5 bases, and the junction held 19 bases outside the gene matches. CDR3 region: CASSLGSLAGNWGPHEQYF. Here the CDR3 DNA reads TGTGCCAGCAGCTTAGGGTCACTAGCGGGCAACTGGGGGCCCCACGAGCAGTACTTC.

The chain combines TRBV4-3 with TRBJ1-3; TRBD1 matches 7 bases. Trimming removed 1 base from V and 0 bases from J; junction bases left unmatched: 6. Per germline, CDR1 LGHNA and CDR2 YSLEER. CDR3 size: 17 residues. CDR3 loop: CASSQGGWDSSGNTIYF. For the CDR3, the DNA is TGCGCCAGCAGCCAAGGGGGGTGGGACAGCTCTGGAAACACCATATATTTT.

The chain couples TRBV5-4 to TRBJ2-7, with 7 nucleotides matching TRBD2. The CDR3 runs to 15 residues. With V trimmed by 2 bases and J by 5 bases, 10 bases remained unmatched. Germline-derived CDR1 and CDR2 are SGHNT and YYREEE (reference sequence). The CDR3 coding sequence is TGTGCCAGCAGCTTTAAAAGCGGGAACGGCAACGAGCAGTACTTC. It translates to CASSFKSGNGNEQYF.

This clone was seen more than once but under ten times. The CDR3 loop is CASRSPGQGYGYTF. CDR3 nucleotides: TGTGCCAGCAGAAGCCCCGGGCAGGGCTATGGCTACACCTTC. This chain joins TRBV27 and TRBJ1-2; tentatively, D is TRBD1 (5 bases). CDR1 MNHEY and CDR2 SMNVEV come from the germline V gene (reference sequence). Trimming shortened V by 6 bases and J by 4 bases, and 15 bases separated the two germline ends. The CDR3 has 14 residues.

The chain joins TRBV12-5 to TRBJ2-3, with 7 bases fitting TRBD1. Trimming at V came to 8 bases and at J to 1 base, leaving 9 bases not matched to a gene. CDR3 length: 15 amino acids. CDR1 and CDR2 from the germline V gene are LGHNT and FRNRAP. CDR3: CASTPPGGGTDTQYF. The CDR3 DNA reads as TGTGCTAGTACGCCACCAGGGGGAGGCACAGATACGCAGTATTTT.

The V gene is TRBV7-9, the J gene TRBJ1-4, with D possibly TRBD1 on 5 matching bases. The germline gives CDR1 SEHNR, CDR2 FQNEAQ (reference sequence). This CDR3 is 14 amino acids long. V lost 4 bases and J 3 bases, leaving 9 bases between the germline ends. CDR3: CASSSDSPNEKLFF. The CDR3 DNA sequence: TGTGCCAGCAGCTCAGACAGTCCTAATGAAAAACTGTTTTTT.

The gene calls are TRBV7-9 and TRBJ2-2; TRBD2 matches at 8 bases. After removal of 7 bases from V and 2 bases from J, the junction contained 9 bases not matched to a gene. Germline V gene sequence: CDR1 SEHNR, CDR2 FQNEAQ (reference sequence). The CDR3 loop spans 16 amino acids. The CDR3 sequence is CASTRGLAGNTGELFF. For the CDR3, the DNA is TGTGCCAGCACCCGGGGGCTAGCGGGCAACACCGGGGAGCTGTTTTTT. The entire variable domain, with the rest obtained from reference TRBV7-9 and TRBJ2-2, is as follows: DTGVSQNPRHKITKRGQNVTFRCDPISEHNRLYWYRQTLGQGPEFLTYFQNEAQLEKSRLLSDRFSAERPKGSFSTLEIQRTEQGDSAMYLCASTRGLAGNTGELFFGEGSRLTVL.

The chain combines TRBV10-3 with TRBJ1-3; 7 nucleotides align to TRBD1. V shed 4 bases and J 0 bases; nucleotides not matched to a gene: 6. CDR3 length: 16 amino acids. CDR1 is ENHRY and CDR2 is SYGVKD in the germline V gene. DNA for the CDR3: TGTGCCATCAGTGGGGGACAGCCTCACTCTGGAAACACCATATATTTT. Residues: CAISGGQPHSGNTIYF.

The chain combines TRBV6-1 with TRBJ1-4; tentatively, D is TRBD1 (5 bases). CDR3 length: 15 amino acids. CDR1 is MNHNS and CDR2 is SASEGT in the germline V gene. Trimming removed 7 bases from V and 8 bases from J, with 20 bases in between. The CDR3 DNA follows: TGTGCCAGCACCCTCCTTGGGGGGGAGGGAGAAAAACTGTTTTTT. As protein: CASTLLGGEGEKLFF.